A selection of T cell receptor beta chains follows, all from one sample in a study of blood T cell repertoires in COVID-19. Clones were read by immunoSEQ multiplex PCR, and TCRdb kept only the in-frame ones, dropping some. The sample lists 130,000 or so clones; just over 85% were seen once. Sample: peripheral blood. Source of these receptors: a woman aged 55-75 years with acute or convalescent COVID-19. Each CDR3 is given with its conserved first and last residue. The D gene is left open where the match is weak. Rows give clone size only sometimes, using once, few, many, or a class for an expanded clone.

D gene	clone size	V gene	J gene	CDR3 DNA	CDR3 protein
TRBD2	once	TRBV12-5	TRBJ2-1	TGTGCTAGTGGTAGAGGGACTAGCGGGGGCCCCCCCTCCTACAATGAGCAGTTCTTC	CASGRGTSGGPPSYNEQFF
TRBD1	.	TRBV6-2/TRBV6-3	TRBJ1-4	TGTGCCAGCAGCCCCTGGACAGGGAGGGGCAATGAAAAACTGTTTTTT	CASSPWTGRGNEKLFF
.	.	TRBV6-5	TRBJ2-5	TGTGCCACCCTTCTTCCAGGGGGGCTAGAGGCCCAGTACTTC	CATLLPGGLEAQYF
.	.	TRBV20-1	TRBJ1-2	TGCAGCGCATCGGGGGGAATAAGCTACACCTTC	CSASGGISYTF
.	.	TRBV19	TRBJ2-3	TGTGCCAGTAGGCTGCGGAACACAGATACGCAGTATTTT	CASRLRNTDTQYF
TRBD2	once	TRBV7-3	TRBJ2-3	TGTGCCAGCAGCCCCCCCCCTAGGGCTAGCGGGAGGGGTGGCACAGATACGCAGTATTTT	CASSPPPRASGRGGTDTQYF
TRBD1	.	TRBV5-1	TRBJ1-2	TGCGCCAGCAGCTTGGAGGGACAGGGGCCCTATGGCTACACCTTC	CASSLEGQGPYGYTF
.	.	TRBV28	TRBJ2-1	TGTGCCAGCACACCCCGGACCAGGGTGAATGAGCAGTTCTTC	CASTPRTRVNEQFF
TRBD1	.	TRBV6-1	TRBJ1-5	TGTGCCAGCAGTGAAGCGGTGACAGGGGCTCAGCCCCAGCATTTT	CASSEAVTGAQPQHF
.	.	TRBV5-1	TRBJ2-5	TGCGCCAGCAGCTTGGACAATCAAGAGACCCAGTACTTC	CASSLDNQETQYF
TRBD1	.	TRBV20-1	TRBJ2-7	TGCAGTGCTAGTAGCCCCCAGGGGGTCGCCTACGAGCAGTACTTC	CSASSPQGVAYEQYF
TRBD2	.	TRBV5-4	TRBJ2-7	TGTGCCAGCAGCTTGGGGGGGACTAGTCAGTACGAGCAGTACTTC	CASSLGGTSQYEQYF
.	.	TRBV5-1	TRBJ2-3	TGCGCCAGCTCTACTACAGATACGCAGTATTTT	CASSTTDTQYF
.	.	TRBV28	TRBJ2-7	TGTGCCAGCAGTTTAAGGGGCGGGGCACCCTACGAGCAGTACTTC	CASSLRGGAPYEQYF
TRBD2	.	TRBV5-1	TRBJ2-5	TGCGCCAGCAGCTCGGGACTAGCGGGGATGGAGACCCAGTACTTC	CASSSGLAGMETQYF
TRBD1	.	TRBV5-1	TRBJ2-1	TGCGCCAGCAGCTTGGGACAGGGACACAATGAGCAGTTCTTC	CASSLGQGHNEQFF
.	.	TRBV16	TRBJ2-3	TGTGCCAGCAGCCAAGGGACACCCTTTAGCACAGATACGCAGTATTTT	CASSQGTPFSTDTQYF
.	.	TRBV11-2	TRBJ1-2	TGTGCCAGCAGCTTAGGCCTAGCTAACTATGGCTACACCTTC	CASSLGLANYGYTF
TRBD2	.	TRBV4-2	TRBJ2-2	TGTGCCAGCAGCCGAGGGGGACTAGGCATCACCGGGGAGCTGTTTTTT	CASSRGGLGITGELFF
.	.	TRBV27	TRBJ2-6	TGTGCCAGCAGACCTCAGACAGGTCCGAAGTCTGGGGCCAACGTCCTGACTTTC	CASRPQTGPKSGANVLTF
.	.	TRBV5-1	TRBJ2-7	TGCGCCAGCAGTAGCGAGTCATTCCCCTACGAGCAGTACTTC	CASSSESFPYEQYF
.	.	TRBV6-2/TRBV6-3	TRBJ1-1	TGTGCCAGCAGTCAACGGGGGGTCATGAACACTGAAGCTTTCTTT	CASSQRGVMNTEAFF
TRBD2	.	TRBV6-6	TRBJ2-3	TGTGCCAGCAGTTACCTTAGCGGGGGGGCCGGGGATGCGCAGTATTTT	CASSYLSGGAGDAQYF
TRBD1	.	TRBV28	TRBJ1-1	TGTGCCAGCAGTTGGACAGGGAGAAACACTGAAGCTTTCTTT	CASSWTGRNTEAFF
TRBD1	.	TRBV12-5	TRBJ2-5	TGTGCTAGTGCCCTTCGGGACAGTTGGGAGACCCAGTACTTC	CASALRDSWETQYF
.	.	TRBV28	TRBJ1-3	TGTGCCAGCAGCGAACCGACAGGTGAAGCTGGAAACACCATATATTTT	CASSEPTGEAGNTIYF
.	once	TRBV12-2	TRBJ1-5	TGTGCAAGTCGCTTAGGGCGTACGGGGGGGATGATCAGCAATCAGCCCCAGCATTTT	CASRLGRTGGMISNQPQHF
.	once	TRBV11-3	TRBJ2-7	TGTGCCAGCAGCCTTCGGACAGACGGCTACGAGCAGTACTTC	CASSLRTDGYEQYF
TRBD1	.	TRBV28	TRBJ1-6	TGTGCCAGCAGTTTATATTCCGGGACAGCCTATTCACCCCTCCACTTT	CASSLYSGTAYSPLHF
.	.	TRBV12-5	TRBJ1-1	TGTGCTAGTGGCGAGGACAACAGGGCGGACGCTTTCTTT	CASGEDNRADAFF
.	few	TRBV7-3	TRBJ2-7	TGTGCCAGCAGCTCGGGTTCCCCGGCGGGCGAGCAGTACTTC	CASSSGSPAGEQYF
TRBD2	.	TRBV5-1	TRBJ2-2	TGCGCCAGTTTAGCGGGGCCAAGGACCGGGGAGCTGTTTTTT	CASLAGPRTGELFF
TRBD2	.	TRBV10-3	TRBJ2-1	TGTGCCATTCTATCGACTAGCGGGGGCCCTAATGAGCAGTTCTTC	CAILSTSGGPNEQFF
.	.	TRBV7-3	TRBJ1-1	TGTGCCAGCAGCCGCCGTGGCGGGGGCCAGGGTACTGAAGCTTTCTTT	CASSRRGGGQGTEAFF
.	.	TRBV10-3	TRBJ1-5	TGTGCCATCAGCAGGGTTATTGGCAATCAGCCCCAGCATTTT	CAISRVIGNQPQHF
.	.	TRBV7-8	TRBJ2-3	TGTGCCAGCAGCTTAGATCGGCGTCGCGGCAAAGTCGCCACTAGCACAGATACGCAGTATTTT	CASSLDRRRGKVATSTDTQYF
TRBD2	.	TRBV9	TRBJ2-7	TGTGCCAGCAGCGCGGGGGTCGGCGGGAGCCCATACTTC	CASSAGVGGSPYF
.	.	TRBV14	TRBJ2-1	TGTGCCAGCAGCCAAGGGACTCGCTCCTACAATGAGCAGTTCTTC	CASSQGTRSYNEQFF
.	few	TRBV6-5	TRBJ1-1	TGTGCCAGCAGTCTGTACAGGGACACTGAAGCTTTCTTT	CASSLYRDTEAFF
TRBD1	.	TRBV14	TRBJ1-2	TGTGCCAGCAGCCCATGGACAGGGGGAGACTATGGCTACACCTTC	CASSPWTGGDYGYTF
.	.	TRBV6-5	TRBJ2-3	TGTGCCAGCAGTCGAAACGCCGAGACAGATACGCAGTATTTT	CASSRNAETDTQYF
.	.	TRBV7-9	TRBJ1-6	TGTGCCAGCAGCTTCCAGGGAAATTCACCCCTCCACTTT	CASSFQGNSPLHF
TRBD2	few	TRBV2	TRBJ2-5	TGTGCCAGCCTCGGGACTAGCGGGGGGCCGGGGGAAGAGACCCAGTACTTC	CASLGTSGGPGEETQYF
.	.	TRBV10-3	TRBJ1-2	TGTGCCATCAGTGAGTCTCTTAGGACAGTCTATGGCTACACCTTC	CAISESLRTVYGYTF